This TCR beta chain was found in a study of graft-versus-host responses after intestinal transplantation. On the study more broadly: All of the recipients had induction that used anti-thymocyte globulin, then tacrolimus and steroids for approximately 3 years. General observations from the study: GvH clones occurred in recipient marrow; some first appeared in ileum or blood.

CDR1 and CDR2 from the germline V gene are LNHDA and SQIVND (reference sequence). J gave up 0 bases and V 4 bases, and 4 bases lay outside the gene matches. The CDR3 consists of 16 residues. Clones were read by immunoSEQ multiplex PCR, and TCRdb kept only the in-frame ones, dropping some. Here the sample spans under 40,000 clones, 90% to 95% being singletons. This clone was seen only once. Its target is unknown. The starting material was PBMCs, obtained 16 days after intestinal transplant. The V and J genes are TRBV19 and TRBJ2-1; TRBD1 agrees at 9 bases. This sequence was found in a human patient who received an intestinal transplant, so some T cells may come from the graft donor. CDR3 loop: CASSTRDRVSYNEQFF. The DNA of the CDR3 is TGTGCCAGTAGTACCCGGGACAGGGTCTCCTACAATGAGCAGTTCTTC.